The clone carrying this T cell receptor (beta chain) is a singleton in its sample. Its antigen is undetermined. A CD45RA-negative memory subset and a CD45RA+ naive subset were separated from the CD4+ cells. The data belong to a study of shared clonotypes between healthy human individuals. The overall study: Each donor's CD8 memory used one plate, CD8 naive two, each CD4 subset three. Findings and limits, study-wide: Apart from blood, nothing was sampled; tissue repertoires likely differ.

Produced via immunoSEQ multiplex PCR; TCRdb's table is partial and in-frame only. The sample carries about a million clones, 60% to 80% recorded once. V lost 5 bases, J lost 5 bases, and 8 bases stayed unmatched. The CDR3 runs to 15 residues. CDR1 and CDR2 from the germline V gene are SGHNT and YYREEE (reference sequence). This chain joins TRBV5-4 and TRBJ2-1; 9 bases line up with TRBD2. This TCR derives from a man aged 18 to 35 in good health. Some clones in this sample may be carry-over from other donors' samples. Specimen: memory CD4+ T cells from PBMCs. Regarding subset: CD45RA-negative fraction. In nucleotides, the CDR3 is TGTGCCAGCAGGAGGACTAGCGAGAGGAACAATGAGCAGTTCTTC. It yields the protein CASRRTSERNNEQFF.